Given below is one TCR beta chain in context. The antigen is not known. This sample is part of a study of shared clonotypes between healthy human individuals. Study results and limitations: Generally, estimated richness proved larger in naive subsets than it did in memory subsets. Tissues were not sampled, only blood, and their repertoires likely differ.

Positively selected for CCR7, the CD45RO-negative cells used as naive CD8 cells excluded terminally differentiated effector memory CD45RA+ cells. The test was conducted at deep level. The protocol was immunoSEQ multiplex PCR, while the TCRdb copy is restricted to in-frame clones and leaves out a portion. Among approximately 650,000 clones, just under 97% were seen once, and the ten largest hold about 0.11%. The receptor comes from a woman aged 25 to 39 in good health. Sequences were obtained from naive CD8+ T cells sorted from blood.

This chain's CDR3 is CASSVGTITYEQFF. CDR3 nucleotide sequence: TGTGCCAGCAGCGTAGGGACTATAACGTATGAGCAGTTCTTC. V usage is TRBV9 and J usage is TRBJ2-1, with a weak D call TRBD2 (6 bases). CDR1 is SGDLS and CDR2 is YYNGEE in the germline V gene. CDR3 length: 14 amino acids. V was pared by 0 bases and J by 8 bases, with 12 bases between.